This T cell receptor (beta chain) comes out of a study of shared clonotypes between healthy human individuals. Findings and caveats of the study: The donor pool, a small one, limited the genetic and exposure-history diversity represented.

About this clone itself: The antigen remains unidentified.

Trimming left V 7 bases short and J 1 base short, with 13 bases between. Germline CDR1 is SQVTM and CDR2 is ANQGSEA. The CDR3 is 13 residues long. Once extracted for a subset, genomic DNA was divided evenly among several immunoSEQ plates. Assay: immunoSEQ multiplex PCR; the TCRdb copy retains only in-frame clones and omits some. Here the sample spans about half a million clones, approximately 78% being singletons. HIV-negative, healthy adults without recent acute infections or vaccinations were the donors. All of the donors resided in Nashville, Tennessee, and each was a Caucasian adult. V usage is TRBV29-1 and J usage is TRBJ1-1; D is unclear. This TCR came from a woman aged 35 to 49 in good health. Some clones in this sample may be carry-over from other donors' samples. Sequencing was performed on PBMCs. CDR3: CSAVDHKNTEAFF. The CDR3 region has the DNA TGCAGCGCCGTGGATCACAAGAACACTGAAGCTTTCTTT.